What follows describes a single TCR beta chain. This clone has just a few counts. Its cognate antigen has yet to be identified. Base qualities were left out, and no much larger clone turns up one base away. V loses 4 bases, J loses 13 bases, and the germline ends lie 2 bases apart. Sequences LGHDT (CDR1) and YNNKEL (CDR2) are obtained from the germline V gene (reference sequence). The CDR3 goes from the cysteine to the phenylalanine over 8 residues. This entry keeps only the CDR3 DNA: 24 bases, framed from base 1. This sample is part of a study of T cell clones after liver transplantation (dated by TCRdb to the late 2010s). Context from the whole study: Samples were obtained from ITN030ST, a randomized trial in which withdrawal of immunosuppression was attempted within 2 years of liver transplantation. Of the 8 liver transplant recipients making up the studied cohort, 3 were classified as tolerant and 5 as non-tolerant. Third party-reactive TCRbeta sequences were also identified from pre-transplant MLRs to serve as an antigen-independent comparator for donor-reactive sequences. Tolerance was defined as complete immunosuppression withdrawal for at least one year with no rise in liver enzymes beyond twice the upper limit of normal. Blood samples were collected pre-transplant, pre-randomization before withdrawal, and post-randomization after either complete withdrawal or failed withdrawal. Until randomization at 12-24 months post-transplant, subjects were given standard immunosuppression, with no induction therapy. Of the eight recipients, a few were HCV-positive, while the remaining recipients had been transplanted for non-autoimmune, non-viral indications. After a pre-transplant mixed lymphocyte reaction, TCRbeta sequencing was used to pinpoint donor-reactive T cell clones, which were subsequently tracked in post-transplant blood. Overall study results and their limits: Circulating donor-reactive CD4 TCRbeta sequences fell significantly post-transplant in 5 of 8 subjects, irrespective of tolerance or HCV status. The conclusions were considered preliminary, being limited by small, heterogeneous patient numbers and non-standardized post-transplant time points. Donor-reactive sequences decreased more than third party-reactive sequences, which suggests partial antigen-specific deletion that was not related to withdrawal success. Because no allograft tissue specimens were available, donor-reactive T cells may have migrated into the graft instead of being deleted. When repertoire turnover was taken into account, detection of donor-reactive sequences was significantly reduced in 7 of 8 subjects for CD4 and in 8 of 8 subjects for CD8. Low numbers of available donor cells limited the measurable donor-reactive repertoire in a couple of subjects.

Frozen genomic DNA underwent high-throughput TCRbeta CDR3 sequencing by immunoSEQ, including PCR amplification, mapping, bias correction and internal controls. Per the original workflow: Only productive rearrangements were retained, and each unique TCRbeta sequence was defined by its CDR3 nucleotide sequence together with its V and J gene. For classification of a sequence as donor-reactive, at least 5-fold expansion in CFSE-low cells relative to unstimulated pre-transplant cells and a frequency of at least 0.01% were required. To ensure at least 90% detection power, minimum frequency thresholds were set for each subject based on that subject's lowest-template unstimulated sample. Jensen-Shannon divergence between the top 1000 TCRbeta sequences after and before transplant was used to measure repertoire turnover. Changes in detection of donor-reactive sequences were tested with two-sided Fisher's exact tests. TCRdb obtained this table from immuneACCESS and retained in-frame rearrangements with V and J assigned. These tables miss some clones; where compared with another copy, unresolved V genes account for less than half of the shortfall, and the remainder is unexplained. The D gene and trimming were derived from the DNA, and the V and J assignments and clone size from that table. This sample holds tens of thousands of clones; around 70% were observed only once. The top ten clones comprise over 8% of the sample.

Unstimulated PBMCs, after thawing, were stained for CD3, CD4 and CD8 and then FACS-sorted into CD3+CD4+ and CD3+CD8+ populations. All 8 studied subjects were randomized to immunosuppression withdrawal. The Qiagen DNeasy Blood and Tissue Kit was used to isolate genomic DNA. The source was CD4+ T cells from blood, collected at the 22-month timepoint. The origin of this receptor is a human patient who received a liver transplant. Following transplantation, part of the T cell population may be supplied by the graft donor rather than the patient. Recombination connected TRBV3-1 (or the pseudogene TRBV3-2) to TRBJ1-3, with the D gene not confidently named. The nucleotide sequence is TGTGCCAGCAGCCGTATATATTTT. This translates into CASSRIYF.